Shown below are 10 T cell receptor beta chains from a single sample sequenced in a study of cytomegalovirus exposure and HLA in healthy donors. PCR was performed using 60 Vbeta and 13 Jbeta primers. Profiling relied on immunoSEQ multiplex PCR, and the TCRdb table lists in-frame clones only, not all of them. This sample has about 93,000 clones, with about 79% found just once. What was sequenced was PBMCs. The receptors were gathered from a man aged 50-59 years in good health and CMV-seronegative.

The chain recombines TRBV27 with TRBJ2-1, with TRBD2 identical over 16 bases. The CDR3 contains 16 residues. The V segment lost 3 bases and the J segment 10 bases; nucleotides outside the gene matches: 6. CDR1 is MNHEY and CDR2 is SMNVEV in the germline V gene (reference sequence). The CDR3 here is CASSLYGTSGRDEQFF. CDR3 DNA: TGTGCCAGCAGTTTGTACGGGACTAGCGGGAGGGACGAGCAGTTCTTC.

CDR3 DNA sequence: TGTGCCAGCTCACCAAGGACTATAGGGGCGGATACGCAGTATTTT. Protein sequence: CASSPRTIGADTQYF. The chain joins TRBV18 to TRBJ2-3, with a possible D match to TRBD2 (6 bases). The ends were cut back, 2 bases at V and 6 bases at J, with 15 bases in the middle. The CDR3 spans 15 residues. Per germline, CDR1 KGHSH and CDR2 LQKENI.

The chain uses TRBV28 and TRBJ2-1, with TRBD2 identical over 16 bases. The CDR3 has 18 residues. V was pared by 6 bases and J by 2 bases, with 7 bases of the junction left unmatched. Germline CDR1 and CDR2: MDHEN and SYDVKM. The CDR3, as DNA: TGTGCCAGCAGGACCGGGACTAGCGGGAGGGTGCCCTACAATGAGCAGTTCTTC. Its protein is CASRTGTSGRVPYNEQFF.

The genes are TRBV2 and TRBJ2-3; 7 bases align to TRBD1. V lost 6 bases and J lost 0; bases outside the gene matches: 3. The CDR3 extends over 14 amino acids. The germline V gene has CDR1 SNHLY and CDR2 FYNNEI. The DNA of the CDR3 is TGTGCCAGCAGGACAGGGTCTAGCACAGATACGCAGTATTTT. Protein product: CASRTGSSTDTQYF.

The J gene is TRBJ2-7, the V gene TRBV18; weak D call: TRBD2 (5 bases). Germline V gene sequence: CDR1 KGHSH, CDR2 LQKENI. The CDR3 is made up of 13 amino acids. V was pared by 6 bases and J by 0 bases, with 9 bases between. The CDR3 nucleotides are TGTGCCAGCTCCCCGAGGGCCTCCTACGAGCAGTACTTC. It yields the protein CASSPRASYEQYF.

This clone was found once. The J gene is TRBJ2-7, the V gene TRBV6-5; tentative D call: TRBD1 (6 bases). There are 14 residues in the CDR3. CDR1 is MNHEY and CDR2 is SVGAGI in the germline V gene. V was trimmed by 8 bases and J by 3 bases, leaving 17 bases between them. CDR3 nucleotide sequence: TGTGCCAGCTTTACGACAGGCGGAAACTACGAGCAGTACTTC. It translates to CASFTTGGNYEQYF.

The chain has TRBV9 and TRBJ2-5; no clear D gene. V was pared by 3 bases and J by 3 bases, with 6 bases between. The CDR3 consists of 12 residues. In germline, CDR1 is SGDLS, CDR2 YYNGEE. CDR3 nucleotide sequence: TGTGCCAGCAGCGGGAGAAAAGAGACCCAGTACTTC. Protein product: CASSGRKETQYF. The whole variable domain, filled in from reference TRBV9 and TRBJ2-5, reads DSGVTQTPKHLITATGQRVTLRCSPRSGDLSVYWYQQSLDQGLQFLIQYYNGEERAKGNILERFSAQQFPDLHSELNLSSLELGDSALYFCASSGRKETQYFGPGTRLLVL.

The chain links TRBV28 to TRBJ1-6; TRBD1 aligns across 7 bases. V dropped 1 base and J dropped 4; count of bases not matched to a gene: 4. CDR1 MDHEN and CDR2 SYDVKM come from the germline V gene. The CDR3 totals 16 residues. DNA of the CDR3: TGTGCCAGCAGTTTATCCCGGGACAGTTATAATTCACCCCTCCACTTT. Translating it yields CASSLSRDSYNSPLHF.

This clone appeared a single time. The rearrangement joins TRBV6-4 to TRBJ2-1; a weak D match, TRBD2 (6 bases). The V end was cut by 6 bases, the J end by 0 bases, with 12 bases between. CDR3 length equals 15 residues. Per germline, CDR1 MRHNA and CDR2 SNTAGT. Written as DNA, the CDR3 is TGTGCCAGCAGCCCCGCGGGGACCTCCTACAATGAGCAGTTCTTC. Its protein product is CASSPAGTSYNEQFF.

The genes are TRBV5-1 and TRBJ2-1; 7 bases are a match to TRBD1. Germline V gene sequence: CDR1 SGHRS, CDR2 YFSETQ. V was pared by 4 bases and J by 2 bases, with 3 bases of the junction left unmatched. The CDR3 contains 14 residues. The CDR3 sequence is CASSDRATYNEQFF. DNA of the CDR3: TGCGCCAGCAGCGACAGGGCGACCTACAATGAGCAGTTCTTC.